The entry below describes one TCR beta chain. Its specificity is unknown. The data are from a study of shared clonotypes between healthy human individuals. Broader study findings: Relative to clonotypes present in all four donors, those not shared had lower generation probabilities.

Germline V gene lookup returns CDR1 ENHRY and CDR2 SYGVKD. Between the trimmed V and J ends, which lost 1 base and 0 bases, there was a span of 10 bases. The CDR3 spans 16 residues. Produced via immunoSEQ multiplex PCR; TCRdb's table is partial and in-frame only. Seen here are roughly 2.2 million clones, approximately 93% observed once, and the top ten hold 0.35% to 0.45%. The chain joins TRBV10-3 to TRBJ2-1; D call uncertain. Sequencing was carried out using naive CD4+ T cells from PBMCs. This sample's subset: CD45RA+ positively selected. The TCR was taken from a man aged 18-30 years in good health. Some clones in this sample may be carry-over from other donors' samples. The chain's CDR3 is CAISELGSSSYNEQFF. The CDR3 DNA follows: TGTGCCATCAGTGAGTTGGGATCCAGCTCCTACAATGAGCAGTTCTTC.